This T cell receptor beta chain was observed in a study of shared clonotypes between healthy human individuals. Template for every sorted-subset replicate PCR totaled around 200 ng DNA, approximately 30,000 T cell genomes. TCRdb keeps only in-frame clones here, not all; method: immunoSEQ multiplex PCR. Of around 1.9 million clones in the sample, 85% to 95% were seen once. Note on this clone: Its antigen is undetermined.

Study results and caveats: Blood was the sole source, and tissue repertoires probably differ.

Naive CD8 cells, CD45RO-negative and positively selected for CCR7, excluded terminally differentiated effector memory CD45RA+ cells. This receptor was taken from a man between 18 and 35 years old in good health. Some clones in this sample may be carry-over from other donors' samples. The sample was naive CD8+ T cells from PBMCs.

CDR3 in amino acids: CASSPPEGPFSGNTIYF. CDR3 nucleotide sequence: TGTGCCAGCAGCCCCCCGGAGGGGCCATTCTCTGGAAACACCATATATTTT. This chain links TRBV7-2 with TRBJ1-3; maybe TRBD1 (5 bases). The germline gives CDR1 SGHTA, CDR2 FQGNSA. V was shortened by 5 bases and J by 0 bases, with 17 bases between the two germline ends. The CDR3 loop spans 17 amino acids.